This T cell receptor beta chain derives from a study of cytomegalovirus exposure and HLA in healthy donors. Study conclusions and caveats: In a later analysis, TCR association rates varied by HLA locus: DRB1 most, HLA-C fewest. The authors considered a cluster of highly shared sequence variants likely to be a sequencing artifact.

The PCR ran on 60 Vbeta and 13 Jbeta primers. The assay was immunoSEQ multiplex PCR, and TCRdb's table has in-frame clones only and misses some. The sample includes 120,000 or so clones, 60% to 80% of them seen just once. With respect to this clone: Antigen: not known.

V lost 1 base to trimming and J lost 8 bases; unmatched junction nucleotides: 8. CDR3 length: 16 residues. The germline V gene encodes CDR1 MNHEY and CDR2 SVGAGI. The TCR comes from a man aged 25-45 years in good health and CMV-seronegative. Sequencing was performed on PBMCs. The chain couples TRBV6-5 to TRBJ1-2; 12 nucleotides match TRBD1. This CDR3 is CASSYLSGTGGLGYTF. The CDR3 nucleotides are TGTGCCAGCAGTTACTTGTCCGGGACAGGGGGCTTAGGCTACACCTTC.